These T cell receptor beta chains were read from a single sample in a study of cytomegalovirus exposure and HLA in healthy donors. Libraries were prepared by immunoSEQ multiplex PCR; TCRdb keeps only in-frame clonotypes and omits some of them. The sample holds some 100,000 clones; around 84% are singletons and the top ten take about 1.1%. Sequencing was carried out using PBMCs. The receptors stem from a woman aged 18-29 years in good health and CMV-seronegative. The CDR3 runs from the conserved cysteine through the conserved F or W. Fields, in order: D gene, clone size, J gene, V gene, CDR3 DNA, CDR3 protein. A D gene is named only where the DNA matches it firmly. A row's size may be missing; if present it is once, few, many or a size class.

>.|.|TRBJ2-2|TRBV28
TGTGCCAGCAGACTTTACACTACCTTGAACACCGGGGAGCTGTTTTTT
CASRLYTTLNTGELFF
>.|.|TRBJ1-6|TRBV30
TGTGCCTGGAGTGTACAACAGGCCAGCAAATCACCCCTCCACTTT
CAWSVQQASKSPLHF
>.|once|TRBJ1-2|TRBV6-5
TGTGCCAGCAGTTACGAGGGGGGGGCAGGGCCCTATGGCTACACCTTC
CASSYEGGAGPYGYTF
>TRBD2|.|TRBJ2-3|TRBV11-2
TGTGCCAGCAGCCTCCGTTTTAGCGGGGGCACAGATACGCAGTATTTT
CASSLRFSGGTDTQYF
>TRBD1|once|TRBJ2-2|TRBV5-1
TGCGCCAGCAGCCCACTACAGGGGCGGTCACGAGGGAACACCGGGGAGCTGTTTTTT
CASSPLQGRSRGNTGELFF
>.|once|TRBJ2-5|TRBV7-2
TGTGCCAGCAGCTTAAATGGGCGGGGCAGCCGACTAGAGACCCAGTACTTC
CASSLNGRGSRLETQYF
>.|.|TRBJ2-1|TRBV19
TGTGCCAGTAGTATCAGTAAGGGGGAAGGTGGGTACAATGAGCAGTTCTTC
CASSISKGEGGYNEQFF
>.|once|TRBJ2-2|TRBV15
TGTGCCACCAGCAGGAGTCCCAAAAGTTTGGACACCGGGGAGCTGTTTTTT
CATSRSPKSLDTGELFF
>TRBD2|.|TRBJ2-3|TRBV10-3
TGTGCCATCAGTGAGTATATGGGACTAGCGGGATCGGATACGCAGTATTTT
CAISEYMGLAGSDTQYF
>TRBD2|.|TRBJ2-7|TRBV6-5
TGTGCCAGCAGTTATTTCAGCGGGGGGCCGTACGAGCAGTACTTC
CASSYFSGGPYEQYF
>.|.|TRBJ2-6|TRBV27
TGTGCCAGCAGTTCCTCAGGGGTTACTGGGGCCAACGCCCTGACTTTC
CASSSSGVTGANALTF
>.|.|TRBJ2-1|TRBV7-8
TGTGCCAGCAGCACCTTGACTAGAAAGAACGTCCACAATGAGCAGTTCTTC
CASSTLTRKNVHNEQFF
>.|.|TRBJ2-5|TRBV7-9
TGTTCCAGCAGCACAGTCGAGCTCCCAGCCTACTTC
CSSSTVELPAYF
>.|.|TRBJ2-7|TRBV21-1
TGTGCCAGCAGCACCACAGGGGACTTCTACGAGCAGTACTTC
CASSTTGDFYEQYF
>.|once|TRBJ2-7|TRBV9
TGTGCCAGCAGCGTAGGGGGGGGGCCCTACGAGCAGTACTTC
CASSVGGGPYEQYF
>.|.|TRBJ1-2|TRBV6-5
TGTGCCAGCAGGTACGACAGTGACTATGGCTACACCTTC
CASRYDSDYGYTF
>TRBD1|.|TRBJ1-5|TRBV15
TGTGCCACCAGCAGGGACAGGAGGGCGCAGCCCCAGCATTTT
CATSRDRRAQPQHF
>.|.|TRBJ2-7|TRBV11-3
TGTGCCAGCAGGCGACCCCCGTCCCGAGGGCGCTCGTTGTACGAGCAGTACTTC
CASRRPPSRGRSLYEQYF
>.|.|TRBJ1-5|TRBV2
TGTGCCAGCAGCGGACAGTATAGCAATCAGCCCCAGCATTTT
CASSGQYSNQPQHF
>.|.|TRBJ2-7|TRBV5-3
TGTGCCAGAAGTTCCGCGGACAGTTCCTACGAGCAGTACTTC
CARSSADSSYEQYF
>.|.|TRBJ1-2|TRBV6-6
TGTGCCAGCAGCTCTGACAGAACCCACGGCTACACCTTC
CASSSDRTHGYTF